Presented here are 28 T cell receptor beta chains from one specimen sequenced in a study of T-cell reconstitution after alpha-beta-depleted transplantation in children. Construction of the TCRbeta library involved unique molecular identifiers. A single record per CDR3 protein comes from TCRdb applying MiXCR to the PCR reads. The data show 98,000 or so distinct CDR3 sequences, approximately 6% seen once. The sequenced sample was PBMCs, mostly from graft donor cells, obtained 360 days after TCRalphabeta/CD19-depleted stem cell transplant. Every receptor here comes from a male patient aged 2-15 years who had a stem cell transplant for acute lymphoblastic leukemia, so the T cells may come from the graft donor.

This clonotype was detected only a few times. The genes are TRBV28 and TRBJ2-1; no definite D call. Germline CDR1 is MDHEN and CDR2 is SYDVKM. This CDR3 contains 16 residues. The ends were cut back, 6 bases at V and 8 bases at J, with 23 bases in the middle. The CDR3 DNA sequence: TGTGCCAGCAGCAGGAACCCGGACGGCCCGGGCCATGAGCAGTTCTTC. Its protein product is CASSRNPDGPGHEQFF.

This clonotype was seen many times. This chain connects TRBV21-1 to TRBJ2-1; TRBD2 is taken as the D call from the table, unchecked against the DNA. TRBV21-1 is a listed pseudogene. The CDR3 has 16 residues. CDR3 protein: CASSKGKGPAHNEQFF. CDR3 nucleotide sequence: TGTGCCAGCAGCAAAGGAAAAGGCCCGGCCCACAATGAGCAGTTCTTC.

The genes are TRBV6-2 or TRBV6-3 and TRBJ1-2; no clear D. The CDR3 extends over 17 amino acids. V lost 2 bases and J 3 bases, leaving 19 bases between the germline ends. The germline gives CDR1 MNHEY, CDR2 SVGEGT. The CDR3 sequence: CASSYLRAQPRDYGYTF. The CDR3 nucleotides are TGTGCCAGCAGTTACCTCCGGGCTCAACCTCGGGACTATGGCTACACCTTC.

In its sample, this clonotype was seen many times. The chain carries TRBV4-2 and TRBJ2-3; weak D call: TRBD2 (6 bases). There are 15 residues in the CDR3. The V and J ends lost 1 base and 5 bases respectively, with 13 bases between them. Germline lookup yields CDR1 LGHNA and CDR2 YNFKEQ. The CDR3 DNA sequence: TGTGCCAGCAGCCAAGGAGTGGGGGGAGGAGATACGCAGTATTTT. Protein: CASSQGVGGGDTQYF.

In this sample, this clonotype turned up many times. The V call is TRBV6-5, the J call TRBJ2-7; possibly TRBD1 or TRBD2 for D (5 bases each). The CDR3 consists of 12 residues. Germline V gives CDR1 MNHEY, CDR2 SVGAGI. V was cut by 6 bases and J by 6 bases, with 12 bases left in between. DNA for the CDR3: TGTGCCAGCAGAGGGACGTCCGGCGAGCAGTACTTC. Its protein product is CASRGTSGEQYF.

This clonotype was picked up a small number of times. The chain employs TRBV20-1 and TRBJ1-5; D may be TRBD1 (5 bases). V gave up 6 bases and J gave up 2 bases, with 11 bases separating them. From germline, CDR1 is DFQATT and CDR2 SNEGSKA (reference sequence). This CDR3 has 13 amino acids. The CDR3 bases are TGCAGTGCGCCCGGGACGGGCAATCAGCCCCAGCATTTT. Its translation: CSAPGTGNQPQHF.

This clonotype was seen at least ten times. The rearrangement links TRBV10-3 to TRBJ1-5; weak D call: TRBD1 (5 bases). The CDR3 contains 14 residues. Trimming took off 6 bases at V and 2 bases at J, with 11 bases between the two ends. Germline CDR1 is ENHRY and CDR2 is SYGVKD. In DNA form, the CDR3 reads TGTGCCATCAGCGGCCAGGGAGGCAATCAGCCCCAGCATTTT. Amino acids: CAISGQGGNQPQHF.

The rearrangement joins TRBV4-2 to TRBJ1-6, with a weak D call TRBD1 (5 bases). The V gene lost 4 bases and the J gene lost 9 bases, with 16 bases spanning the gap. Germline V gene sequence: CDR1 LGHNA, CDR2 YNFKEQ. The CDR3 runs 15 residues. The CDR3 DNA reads TGTGCCAGCAGCCCACTACAGGATTGGGGTTCACCCCTCCACTTT. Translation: CASSPLQDWGSPLHF.

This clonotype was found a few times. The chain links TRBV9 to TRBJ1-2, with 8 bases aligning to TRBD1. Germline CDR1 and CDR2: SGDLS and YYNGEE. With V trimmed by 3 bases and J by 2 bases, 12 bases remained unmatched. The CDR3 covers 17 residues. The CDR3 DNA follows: TGTGCCAGCAGCGCCCGACAGGGGAGAAGGCCAAACTATGGCTACACCTTC. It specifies CASSARQGRRPNYGYTF. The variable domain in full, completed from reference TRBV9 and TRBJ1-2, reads DSGVTQTPKHLITATGQRVTLRCSPRSGDLSVYWYQQSLDQGLQFLIQYYNGEERAKGNILERFSAQQFPDLHSELNLSSLELGDSALYFCASSARQGRRPNYGYTFGSGTRLTVV.

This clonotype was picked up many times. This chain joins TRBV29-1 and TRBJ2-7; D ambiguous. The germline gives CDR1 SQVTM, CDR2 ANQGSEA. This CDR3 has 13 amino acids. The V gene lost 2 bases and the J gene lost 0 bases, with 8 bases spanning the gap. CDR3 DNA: TGCAGCGTTGAAAGTCCAAGCTCCTACGAGCAGTACTTC. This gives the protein CSVESPSSYEQYF.

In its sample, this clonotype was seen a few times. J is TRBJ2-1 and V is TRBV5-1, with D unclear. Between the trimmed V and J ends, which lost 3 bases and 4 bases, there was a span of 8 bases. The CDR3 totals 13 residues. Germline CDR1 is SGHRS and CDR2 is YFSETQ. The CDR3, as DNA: TGCGCCAGCAGCTCCGGGTCTTACAATGAGCAGTTCTTC. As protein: CASSSGSYNEQFF.

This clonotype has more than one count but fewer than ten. CDR3 in DNA: TGTGCCAGCAGTTACCCCCCGAAGAACACTGAAGCTTTCTTT. This codes for CASSYPPKNTEAFF. The chain links TRBV6-2 or TRBV6-3 to TRBJ1-1; no definite D call. V was trimmed by 2 bases and J by 1 base, leaving 8 bases between them. The CDR3 sequence is 14 residues long. Germline lookup yields CDR1 MNHEY and CDR2 SVGEGT.

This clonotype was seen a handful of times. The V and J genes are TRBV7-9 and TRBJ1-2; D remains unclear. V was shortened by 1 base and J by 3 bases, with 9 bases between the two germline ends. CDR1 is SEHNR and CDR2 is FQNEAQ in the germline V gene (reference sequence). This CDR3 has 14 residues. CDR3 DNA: TGTGCCAGCAGCTTAGGCGGAGCTCACTATGGCTACACCTTC. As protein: CASSLGGAHYGYTF.

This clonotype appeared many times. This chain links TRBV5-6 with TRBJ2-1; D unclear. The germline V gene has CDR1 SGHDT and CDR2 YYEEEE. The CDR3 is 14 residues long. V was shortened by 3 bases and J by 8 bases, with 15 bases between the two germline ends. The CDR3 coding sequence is TGTGCCAGCAGCTATGGACGAGTTGAGGATGAGCAGTTCTTC. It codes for CASSYGRVEDEQFF.

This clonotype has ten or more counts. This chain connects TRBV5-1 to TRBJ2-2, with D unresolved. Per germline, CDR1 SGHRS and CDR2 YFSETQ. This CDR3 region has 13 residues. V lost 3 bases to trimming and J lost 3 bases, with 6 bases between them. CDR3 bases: TGCGCCAGCAGCTCTCCGGACACCGGGGAGCTGTTTTTT. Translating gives CASSSPDTGELFF.

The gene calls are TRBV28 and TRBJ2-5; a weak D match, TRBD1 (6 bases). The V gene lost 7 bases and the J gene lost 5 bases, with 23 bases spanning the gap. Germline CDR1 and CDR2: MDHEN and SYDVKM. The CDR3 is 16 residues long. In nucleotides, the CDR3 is TGTGCCAGCACCCTAGATCCGGGACACTTGGGGGAGACCCAGTACTTC. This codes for CASTLDPGHLGETQYF.

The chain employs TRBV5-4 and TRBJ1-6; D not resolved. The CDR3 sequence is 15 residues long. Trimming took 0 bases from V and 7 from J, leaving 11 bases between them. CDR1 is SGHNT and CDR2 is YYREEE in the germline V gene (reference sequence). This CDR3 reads CASSLGCPKNSPLHF. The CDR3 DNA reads TGTGCCAGCAGCTTGGGGTGCCCCAAAAATTCACCCCTCCACTTT.

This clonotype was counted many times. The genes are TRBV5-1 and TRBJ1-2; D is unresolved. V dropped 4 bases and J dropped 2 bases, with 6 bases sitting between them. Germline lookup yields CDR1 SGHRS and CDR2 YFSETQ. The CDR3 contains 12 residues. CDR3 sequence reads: CASSPTNYGYTF. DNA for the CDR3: TGCGCCAGCAGCCCGACCAACTATGGCTACACCTTC.

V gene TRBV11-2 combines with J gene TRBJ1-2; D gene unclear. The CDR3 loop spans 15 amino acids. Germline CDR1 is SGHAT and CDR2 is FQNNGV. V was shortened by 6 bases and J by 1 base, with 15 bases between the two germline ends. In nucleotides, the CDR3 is TGTGCCAGCAGTTATTCTCGGACTCTTAACTATGGCTACACCTTC. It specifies CASSYSRTLNYGYTF.

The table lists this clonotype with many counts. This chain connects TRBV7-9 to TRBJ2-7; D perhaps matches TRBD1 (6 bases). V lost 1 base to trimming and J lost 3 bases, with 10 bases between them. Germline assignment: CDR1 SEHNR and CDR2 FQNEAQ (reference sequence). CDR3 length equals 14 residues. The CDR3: CASSLGGPNYEQYF. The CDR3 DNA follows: TGTGCCAGCAGCTTAGGGGGGCCCAACTACGAGCAGTACTTC.

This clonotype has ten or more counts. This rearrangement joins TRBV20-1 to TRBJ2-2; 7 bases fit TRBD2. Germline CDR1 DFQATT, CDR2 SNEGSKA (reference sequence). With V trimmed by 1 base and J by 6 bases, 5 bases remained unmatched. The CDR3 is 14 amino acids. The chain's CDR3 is CSARALRGAGELFF. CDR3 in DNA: TGCAGTGCTAGAGCCCTACGGGGGGCCGGGGAGCTGTTTTTT.

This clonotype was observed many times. The CDR3 loop reads CASSYSISTSNTGELFF. CDR3 coding DNA: TGTGCCAGCAGTTACTCGATCAGCACCTCGAACACCGGGGAGCTGTTTTTT. The chain joins TRBV6-5 to TRBJ2-2; no firm D call. CDR1 and CDR2 from the germline V gene are MNHEY and SVGAGI. Between the trimmed V and J ends, which lost 0 bases and 0 bases, there was a span of 11 bases. There are 17 residues in the CDR3.

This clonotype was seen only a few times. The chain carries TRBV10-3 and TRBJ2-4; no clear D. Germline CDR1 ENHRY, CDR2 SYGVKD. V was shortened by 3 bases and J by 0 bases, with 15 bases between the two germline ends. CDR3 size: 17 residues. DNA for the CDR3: TGTGCCATCAGTGAAGCTGGCAGTACGGGAGCCAAAAACATTCAGTACTTC. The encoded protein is CAISEAGSTGAKNIQYF.

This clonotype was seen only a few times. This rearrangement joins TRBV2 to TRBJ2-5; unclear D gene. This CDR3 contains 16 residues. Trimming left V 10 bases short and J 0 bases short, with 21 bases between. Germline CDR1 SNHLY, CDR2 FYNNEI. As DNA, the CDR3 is TGTGCCACCAAGCATGCTCCCGGGCTGTACCAAGAGACCCAGTACTTC. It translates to CATKHAPGLYQETQYF.

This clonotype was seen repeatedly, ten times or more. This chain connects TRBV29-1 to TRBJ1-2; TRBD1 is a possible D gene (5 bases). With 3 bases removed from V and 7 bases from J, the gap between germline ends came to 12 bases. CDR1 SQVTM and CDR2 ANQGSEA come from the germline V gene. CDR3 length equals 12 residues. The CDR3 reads CSVDSQGRGYTF. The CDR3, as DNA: TGCAGCGTTGATTCCCAGGGTCGTGGCTACACCTTC.

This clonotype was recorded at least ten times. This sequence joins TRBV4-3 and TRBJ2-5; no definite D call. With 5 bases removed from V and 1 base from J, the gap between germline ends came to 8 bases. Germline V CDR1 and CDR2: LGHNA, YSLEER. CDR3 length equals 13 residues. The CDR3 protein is CASSKGFQETQYF. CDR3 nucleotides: TGCGCCAGCAGCAAAGGGTTCCAAGAGACCCAGTACTTC.

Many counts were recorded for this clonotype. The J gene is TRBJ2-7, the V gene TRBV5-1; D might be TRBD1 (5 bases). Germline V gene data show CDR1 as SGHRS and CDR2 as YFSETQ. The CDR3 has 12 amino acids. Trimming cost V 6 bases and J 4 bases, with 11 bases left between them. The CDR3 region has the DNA TGCGCCAGCAAAGGGGATCCGTACGAGCAGTACTTC. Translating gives CASKGDPYEQYF.

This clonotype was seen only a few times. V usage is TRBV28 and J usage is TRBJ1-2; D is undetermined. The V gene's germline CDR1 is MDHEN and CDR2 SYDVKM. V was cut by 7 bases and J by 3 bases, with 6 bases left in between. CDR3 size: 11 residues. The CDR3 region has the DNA TGTGCCAGCAAGTCGGACTATGGCTACACCTTC. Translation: CASKSDYGYTF.